These 22 T cell receptor beta chains came from one sample sequenced in a study of identical twins. In TCRdb, the 5' RACE reads were re-called with MiXCR into one record per CDR3 protein. The table has approximately 240,000 distinct CDR3 sequences, around 15% seen once. The specimen sequenced was memory (CD45RO+) T cells sorted from blood. These receptor sequences come from a young woman in good health.

The J gene is TRBJ1-4, the V gene TRBV20-1; no reliable D call. From germline, CDR1 is DFQATT and CDR2 SNEGSKA (reference sequence). Between the trimmed V and J ends, which lost 6 bases and 3 bases, there was a span of 8 bases. The CDR3 has 12 residues. DNA for the CDR3: TGCAGTGCCTGGGGAGCTAATGAAAAACTGTTTTTT. Amino acids: CSAWGANEKLFF.

The table lists this clonotype with a count of one. V and J are TRBV2 and TRBJ2-2; the D is unclear. CDR1 and CDR2 (germline): SNHLY, FYNNEI. With 6 bases removed from V and 5 bases from J, the gap between germline ends came to 10 bases. The CDR3 totals 13 residues. The CDR3 DNA sequence: TGTGCCAGCAGGGTGTTCGGGACCGGGGAGCTGTTTTTT. The encoded protein is CASRVFGTGELFF. Complete variable domain (other parts from reference TRBV2 and TRBJ2-2): EPEVTQTPSHQVTQMGQEVILRCVPISNHLYFYWYRQILGQKVEFLVSFYNNEISEKSEIFDDQFSVERPDGSNFTLKIRSTKLEDSAMYFCASRVFGTGELFFGEGSRLTVL.

This clonotype was observed a handful of times. The chain uses TRBV12-3 or TRBV12-4 and TRBJ1-2; 7 bases map to TRBD1. There are 12 residues in the CDR3. V lost 6 bases and J lost 8; bases outside the gene matches: 6. The CDR3 DNA is TGTGCCAGCAGCAGGGGGTTCGAGGGCTACACCTTC. Translation gives CASSRGFEGYTF.

This clonotype has just a few counts. This rearrangement joins TRBV7-8 to TRBJ2-5, with a possible D match to TRBD2 (6 bases). The germline V and J ends were trimmed by 6 bases and 1 base, with 18 bases remaining between them. CDR1 and CDR2 (germline): SGHVS, FQNEAQ. CDR3 length: 16 amino acids. CDR3 in DNA: TGTGCCAGCAGAGCTACAATAGCGGAGACCCAAGAGACCCAGTACTTC. It specifies CASRATIAETQETQYF.

The chain has TRBV20-1 and TRBJ2-7; 14 nucleotides line up with TRBD2. Germline V gives CDR1 DFQATT, CDR2 SNEGSKA (reference sequence). Trimming cost V 6 bases and J 4 bases; bases outside gene matches: 14. The CDR3 sequence is 17 residues long. CDR3 nucleotides: TGCAGTGCCCACCCTGTCGGGACTAGCGGGAGAGGGTACGAGCAGTACTTC. Translated, it gives CSAHPVGTSGRGYEQYF.

This clonotype was detected only a few times. The rearrangement links TRBV10-1 to TRBJ1-1; TRBD1 matches at 9 bases. The V segment lost 6 bases and the J segment 8 bases; nucleotides outside the gene matches: 7. The CDR3 is 13 residues long. Germline CDR1 reads WNHNN; CDR2 reads SYGVQD (reference sequence). CDR3 region: CASRGQGTTEAFF. The CDR3 nucleotides are TGCGCCAGCAGAGGACAGGGGACGACGGAAGCTTTCTTT.

The rearrangement joins TRBV3-1 to TRBJ2-7, with TRBD1 as a possible D gene (5 bases). The CDR3 has 14 amino acids. V was shortened by 4 bases and J by 0 bases, with 10 bases between the two germline ends. CDR1 and CDR2 (germline): LGHDT, YNNKEL (reference sequence). The DNA for the CDR3 is TGTGCCAGCAGCCTTCCAGGGAACTCCTACGAGCAGTACTTC. It translates to CASSLPGNSYEQYF.

This CDR3 is CASSSPNRLPRETQYF. In DNA, the CDR3 is TGTGCCAGCAGCTCCCCGAACAGGTTACCCCGGGAGACCCAGTACTTC. The chain carries TRBV7-2 and TRBJ2-5; a weak D match, TRBD1 (5 bases). The CDR3 length is 16 residues. Between the trimmed V and J ends, which lost 4 bases and 5 bases, there was a span of 20 bases. Germline CDR1 reads SGHTA; CDR2 reads FQGNSA.

This clonotype occurred a few times. The V call is TRBV5-1, the J call TRBJ1-1; D is unclear. The CDR3 spans 13 residues. CDR1 and CDR2 from the germline V gene are SGHRS and YFSETQ. V was clipped by 5 bases and J by 5 bases, with 13 bases between them. The CDR3 loop reads CASRTDTGTEAFF. In DNA form, the CDR3 reads TGCGCCAGCAGAACGGATACGGGGACTGAAGCTTTCTTT.

This clonotype was counted between two and nine times. This sequence joins TRBV4-2 and TRBJ1-3; D uncertain. CDR3 length: 15 residues. V was pared by 0 bases and J by 1 base, with 7 bases between. Per the germline V gene, CDR1 is LGHNA and CDR2 is YNFKEQ. The CDR3 DNA is TGTGCCAGCAGCCAAGAGGTGGGATCTGGAAACACCATATATTTT. Its translation is CASSQEVGSGNTIYF.

The rearrangement uses TRBV5-1 and TRBJ2-3; possibly TRBD2 for D (7 bases). Germline V gene data show CDR1 as SGHRS and CDR2 as YFSETQ. Deletions cut 4 bases from V and 4 bases from J, with 19 bases between. CDR3 length: 16 amino acids. The CDR3 loop is CASSASVGGASDTQYF. CDR3 bases: TGCGCCAGCAGCGCTTCAGTAGGGGGGGCATCAGATACGCAGTATTTT.

This clonotype occurred a few times. The V gene is TRBV12-3 or TRBV12-4, the J gene TRBJ2-3; tentative D call: TRBD1 (5 bases). With 6 bases removed from V and 2 bases from J, the gap between germline ends came to 21 bases. This CDR3 comprises 17 residues. This chain's CDR3 is CASSPGRQLFYTDTQYF. The DNA for the CDR3 is TGTGCCAGCAGCCCTGGGCGACAGTTATTTTACACAGATACGCAGTATTTT.

This clonotype was seen a single time. This sequence joins TRBV19 and TRBJ1-1; D gene unclear. The CDR3 has 14 amino acids. Trimming took 5 bases from V and 0 from J, leaving 10 bases between them. CDR1 is LNHDA and CDR2 is SQIVND in the germline V gene (reference sequence). The CDR3 reads CASSASLMNTEAFF. Written as DNA, the CDR3 is TGTGCCAGTAGTGCGAGCCTCATGAACACTGAAGCTTTCTTT.

This chain uses TRBV6-2 or TRBV6-3 with TRBJ2-1; D assignment may be TRBD1 or TRBD2 (5 bases each). With 2 bases removed from V and 10 bases from J, the gap between germline ends came to 9 bases. Germline V gene sequence: CDR1 MNHEY, CDR2 SVGEGT. The length of the CDR3 is 12 residues. CDR3 sequence: CASSYHGGEQFF. Here the CDR3 DNA reads TGTGCCAGCAGTTACCATGGGGGAGAGCAGTTCTTC.

This clonotype was seen ten or more times. This chain uses TRBV5-6 with TRBJ2-3; D not certain. The CDR3 spans 15 residues. Germline CDR1 reads SGHDT; CDR2 reads YYEEEE. V was clipped by 4 bases and J by 3 bases, with 15 bases between them. CDR3 residues: CASSGLGGLTDTQYF. For the CDR3, the DNA is TGTGCCAGCAGCGGTTTAGGTGGCTTGACAGATACGCAGTATTTT.

This clonotype was detected many times. The genes are TRBV3-1 and TRBJ2-6; TRBD2 matches 14 bases. The CDR3 length is 17 residues. In germline, CDR1 is LGHDT, CDR2 YNNKEL (reference sequence). The ends lost 4 bases at V and 4 bases at J; junction bases unmatched: 3. CDR3 DNA sequence: TGTGCCAGCAGCCTGGGACTAGCGGGGGCAGGGGCCAACGTCCTGACTTTC. Its translation: CASSLGLAGAGANVLTF.

In DNA form, the CDR3 reads TGTGCCAGCAGCTTAGTCGTGTACTCGAGCTCCTACGAGCAGTACTTC. It is translated as CASSLVVYSSSYEQYF. The chain joins TRBV11-2 to TRBJ2-7; D not resolved. The V gene's germline CDR1 is SGHAT and CDR2 FQNNGV. V lost 1 base and J lost 0, with 13 bases in between. This CDR3 has 16 residues.

This clonotype was counted a few times. V and J are TRBV12-3 or TRBV12-4 and TRBJ1-1; D is uncertain. Trimming removed 3 bases from V and 5 bases from J, with 13 bases in between. There are 14 residues in the CDR3. The chain's CDR3 is CASSFFPRKTEAFF. The CDR3 DNA reads TGTGCCAGCAGTTTCTTCCCCCGTAAGACTGAAGCTTTCTTT.

The J gene is TRBJ1-2, the V gene TRBV7-2; D may be TRBD1 (5 bases). The V end lost 1 base, the J end lost 4 bases, and 16 bases lay between the germline ends. The CDR3 has 16 residues. The germline CDR1 and CDR2 sequences are SGHTA and FQGNSA. The CDR3 bases are TGTGCCAGCAGCTTAGTGGGGGGGGTTACTTCCTATGGCTACACCTTC. Its protein is CASSLVGGVTSYGYTF.

This clonotype has at least ten counts. The chain links TRBV11-2 to TRBJ1-2, with TRBD1 as a possible D gene (5 bases). With 4 bases removed from V and 4 bases from J, the gap between germline ends came to 13 bases. This CDR3 is built from 14 residues. The germline V gene has CDR1 SGHAT and CDR2 FQNNGV. CDR3 protein: CASSSDQGGYGYTF. The CDR3 coding sequence is TGTGCCAGCAGCTCCGACCAGGGAGGCTATGGCTACACCTTC.

This clonotype was observed many times. The CDR3 nucleotides are TGTGCCAGCAGGGCAGACACAGGGGAAGAATCCGGAAACACCATATATTTT. Protein product: CASRADTGEESGNTIYF. This chain links TRBV12-3 or TRBV12-4 with TRBJ1-3; 7 bases are a match to TRBD1. The V and J ends lost 6 bases and 4 bases, in that order; junction bases with no gene match: 15. This CDR3 spans 17 amino acids.

This chain links TRBV3-1 with TRBJ2-4, with 10 bases lining up with TRBD1. Germline V CDR1 and CDR2: LGHDT, YNNKEL (reference sequence). With 4 bases clipped from V and 2 bases from J, the junction kept 17 bases outside the gene matches. CDR3 length: 20 amino acids. CDR3 protein: CASSRFPPTGTGAPKNIQYF. The DNA for the CDR3 is TGTGCCAGCAGCCGCTTTCCGCCCACCGGGACAGGGGCCCCCAAAAACATTCAGTACTTC.